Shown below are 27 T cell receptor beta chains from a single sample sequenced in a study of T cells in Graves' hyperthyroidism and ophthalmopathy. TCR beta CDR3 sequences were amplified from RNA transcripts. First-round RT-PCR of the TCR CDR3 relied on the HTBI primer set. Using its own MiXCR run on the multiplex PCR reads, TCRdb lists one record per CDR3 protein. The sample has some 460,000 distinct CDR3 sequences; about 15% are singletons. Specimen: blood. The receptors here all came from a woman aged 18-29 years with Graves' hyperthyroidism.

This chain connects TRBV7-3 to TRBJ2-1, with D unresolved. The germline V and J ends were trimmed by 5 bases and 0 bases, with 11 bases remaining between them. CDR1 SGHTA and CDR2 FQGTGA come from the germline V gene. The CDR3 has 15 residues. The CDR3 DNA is TGTGCCAGCAGCGGTGGGCCTAGCTCCTACAATGAGCAGTTCTTC. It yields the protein CASSGGPSSYNEQFF. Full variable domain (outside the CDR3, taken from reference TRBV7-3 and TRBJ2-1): GAGVSQTPSNKVTEKGKYVELRCDPISGHTALYWYRQSLGQGPEFLIYFQGTGAADDSGLPNDRFFAVRPEGSVSTLKIQRTERGDSAVYLCASSGGPSSYNEQFFGPGTRLTVL.

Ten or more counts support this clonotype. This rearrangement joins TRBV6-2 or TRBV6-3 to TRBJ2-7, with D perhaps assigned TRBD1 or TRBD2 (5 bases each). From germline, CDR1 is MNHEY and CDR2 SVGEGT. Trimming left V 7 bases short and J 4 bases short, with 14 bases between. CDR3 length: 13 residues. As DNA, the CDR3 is TGTGCCAGCAAGGGGAGTTTGGTTTACGAGCAGTACTTC. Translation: CASKGSLVYEQYF.

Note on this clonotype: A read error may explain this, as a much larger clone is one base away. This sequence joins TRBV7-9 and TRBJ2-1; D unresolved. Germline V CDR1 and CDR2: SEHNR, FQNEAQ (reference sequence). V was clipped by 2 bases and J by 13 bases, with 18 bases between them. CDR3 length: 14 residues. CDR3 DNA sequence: TGTGCCAGCAGCTTAATCGCGCTCCACGTTCCCCAGTTCTTC. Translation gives CASSLIALHVPQFF.

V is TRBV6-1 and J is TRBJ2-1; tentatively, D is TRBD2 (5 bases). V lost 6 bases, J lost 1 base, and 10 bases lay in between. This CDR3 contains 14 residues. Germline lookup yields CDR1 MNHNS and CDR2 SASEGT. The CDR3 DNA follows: TGTGCCAGCAGGGGAGTAGGATCCTACAATGAGCAGTTCTTC. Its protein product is CASRGVGSYNEQFF.

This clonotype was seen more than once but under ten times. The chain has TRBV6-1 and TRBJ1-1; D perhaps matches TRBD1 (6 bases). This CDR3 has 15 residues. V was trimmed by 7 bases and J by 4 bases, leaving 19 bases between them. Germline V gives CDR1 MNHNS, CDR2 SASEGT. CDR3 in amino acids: CASTPVGGASTEAFF. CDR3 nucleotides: TGTGCCAGCACTCCAGTGGGGGGGGCAAGCACTGAAGCTTTCTTT.

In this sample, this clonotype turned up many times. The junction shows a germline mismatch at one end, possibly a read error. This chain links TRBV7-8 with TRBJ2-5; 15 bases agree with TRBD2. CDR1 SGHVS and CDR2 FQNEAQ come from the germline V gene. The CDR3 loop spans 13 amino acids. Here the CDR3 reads CASSFGLAGGPHF. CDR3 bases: TGTGCCAGCAGCTTTGGACTAGCGGGAGGGCCACACTTC.

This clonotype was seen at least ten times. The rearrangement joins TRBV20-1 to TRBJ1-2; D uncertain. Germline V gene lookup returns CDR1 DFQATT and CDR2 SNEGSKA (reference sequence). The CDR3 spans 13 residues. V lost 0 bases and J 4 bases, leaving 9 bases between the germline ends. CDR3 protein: CSARDREGYGYTF. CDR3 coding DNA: TGCAGTGCTAGAGATCGGGAGGGCTATGGCTACACCTTC.

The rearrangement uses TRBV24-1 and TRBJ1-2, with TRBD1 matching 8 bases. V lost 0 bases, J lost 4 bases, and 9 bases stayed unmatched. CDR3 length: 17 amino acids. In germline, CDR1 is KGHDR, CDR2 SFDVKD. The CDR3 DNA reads TGTGCCACCAGTGATTTGGCTACCGGGACAGGCACCTATGGCTACACCTTC. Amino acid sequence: CATSDLATGTGTYGYTF.

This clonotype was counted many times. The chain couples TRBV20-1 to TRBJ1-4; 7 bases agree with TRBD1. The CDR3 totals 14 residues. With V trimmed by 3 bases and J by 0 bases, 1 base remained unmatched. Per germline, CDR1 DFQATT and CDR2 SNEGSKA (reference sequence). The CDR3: CSARDRPTNEKLFF. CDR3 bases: TGCAGTGCTAGGGACAGGCCAACTAATGAAAAACTGTTTTTT.

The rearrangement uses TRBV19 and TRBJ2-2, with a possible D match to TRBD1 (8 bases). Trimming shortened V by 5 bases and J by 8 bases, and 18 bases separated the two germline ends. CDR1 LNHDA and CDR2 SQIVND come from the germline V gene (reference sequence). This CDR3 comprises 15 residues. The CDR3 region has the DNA TGTGCCAGTAGTTATCAAACAGGGGGGGCAGGGGAGCTGTTTTTT. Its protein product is CASSYQTGGAGELFF. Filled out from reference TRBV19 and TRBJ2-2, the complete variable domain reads DGGITQSPKYLFRKEGQNVTLSCEQNLNHDAMYWYRQDPGQGLRLIYYSQIVNDFQKGDIAEGYSVSREKKESFPLTVTSAQKNPTAFYLCASSYQTGGAGELFFGEGSRLTVL.

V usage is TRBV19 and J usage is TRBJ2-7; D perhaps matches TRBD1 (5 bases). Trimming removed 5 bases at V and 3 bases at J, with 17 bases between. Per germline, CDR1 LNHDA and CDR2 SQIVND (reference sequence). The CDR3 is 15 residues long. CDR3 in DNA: TGTGCCAGTAGTCGTAAGGGGAATTGGAACTACGAGCAGTACTTC. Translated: CASSRKGNWNYEQYF.

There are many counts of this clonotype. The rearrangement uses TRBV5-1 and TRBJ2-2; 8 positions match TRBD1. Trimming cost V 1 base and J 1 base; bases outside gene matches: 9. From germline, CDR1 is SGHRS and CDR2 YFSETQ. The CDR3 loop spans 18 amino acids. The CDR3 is CASSLMAGGLKNTGELFF. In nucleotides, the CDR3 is TGCGCCAGCAGCTTGATGGCAGGGGGCCTAAAGAACACCGGGGAGCTGTTTTTT.

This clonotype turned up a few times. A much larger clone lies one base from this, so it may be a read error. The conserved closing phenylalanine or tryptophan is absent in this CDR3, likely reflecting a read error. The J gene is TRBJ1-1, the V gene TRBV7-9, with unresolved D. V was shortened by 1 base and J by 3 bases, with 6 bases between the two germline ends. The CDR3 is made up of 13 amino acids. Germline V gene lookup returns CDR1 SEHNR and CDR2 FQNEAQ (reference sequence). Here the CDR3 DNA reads TGTGCCAGCAGCTTAGTCACTGACACTGAAGCTTTCTCT. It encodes CASSLVTDTEAFS.

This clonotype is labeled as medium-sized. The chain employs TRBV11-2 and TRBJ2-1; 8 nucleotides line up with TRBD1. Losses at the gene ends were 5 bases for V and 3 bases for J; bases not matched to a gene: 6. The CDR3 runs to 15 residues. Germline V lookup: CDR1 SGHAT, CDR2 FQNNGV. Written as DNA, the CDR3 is TGTGCCAGCAGCCCCCGGACAGGGAACTACAATGAGCAGTTCTTC. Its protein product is CASSPRTGNYNEQFF.

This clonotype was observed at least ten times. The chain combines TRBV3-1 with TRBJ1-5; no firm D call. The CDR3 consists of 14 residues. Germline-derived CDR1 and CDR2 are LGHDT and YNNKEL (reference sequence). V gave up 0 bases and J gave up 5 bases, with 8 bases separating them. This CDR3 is CASSQDHGYQPQHF. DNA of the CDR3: TGTGCCAGCAGCCAAGATCATGGCTATCAGCCCCAGCATTTT.

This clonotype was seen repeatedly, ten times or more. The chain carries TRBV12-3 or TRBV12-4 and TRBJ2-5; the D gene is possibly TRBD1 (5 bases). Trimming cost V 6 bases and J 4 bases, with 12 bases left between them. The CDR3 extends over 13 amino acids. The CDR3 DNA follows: TGTGCCAGCAGCCGAAGGGGTGGAGAGACCCAGTACTTC. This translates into CASSRRGGETQYF.

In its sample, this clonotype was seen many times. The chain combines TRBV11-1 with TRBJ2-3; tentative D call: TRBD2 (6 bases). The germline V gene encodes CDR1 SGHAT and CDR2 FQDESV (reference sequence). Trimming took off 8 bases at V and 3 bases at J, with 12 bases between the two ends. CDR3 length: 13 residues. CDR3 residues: CASARGRTDTQYF. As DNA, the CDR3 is TGTGCCAGCGCCCGGGGGAGGACAGATACGCAGTATTTT. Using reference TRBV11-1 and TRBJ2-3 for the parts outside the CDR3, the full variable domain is EAEVAQSPRYKITEKSQAVAFWCDPISGHATLYWYRQILGQGPELLVQFQDESVVDDSQLPKDRFSAERLKGVDSTLKIQPAELGDSAMYLCASARGRTDTQYFGPGTRLTVL.

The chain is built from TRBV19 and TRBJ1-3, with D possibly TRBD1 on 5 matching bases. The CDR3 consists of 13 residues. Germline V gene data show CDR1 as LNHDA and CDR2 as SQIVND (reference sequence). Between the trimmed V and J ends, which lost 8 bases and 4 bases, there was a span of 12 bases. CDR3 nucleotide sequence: TGTGCCAGTTCCGAGGGGAGAGGAAACACCATATATTTT. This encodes CASSEGRGNTIYF. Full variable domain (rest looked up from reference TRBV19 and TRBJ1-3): DGGITQSPKYLFRKEGQNVTLSCEQNLNHDAMYWYRQDPGQGLRLIYYSQIVNDFQKGDIAEGYSVSREKKESFPLTVTSAQKNPTAFYLCASSEGRGNTIYFGEGSWLTVV.

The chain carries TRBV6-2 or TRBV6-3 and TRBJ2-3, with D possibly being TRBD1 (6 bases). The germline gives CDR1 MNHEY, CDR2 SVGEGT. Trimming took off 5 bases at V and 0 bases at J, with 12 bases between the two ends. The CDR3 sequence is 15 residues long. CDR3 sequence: CASSHRVTSTDTQYF. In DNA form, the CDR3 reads TGTGCCAGCAGTCACAGGGTTACTAGCACAGATACGCAGTATTTT.

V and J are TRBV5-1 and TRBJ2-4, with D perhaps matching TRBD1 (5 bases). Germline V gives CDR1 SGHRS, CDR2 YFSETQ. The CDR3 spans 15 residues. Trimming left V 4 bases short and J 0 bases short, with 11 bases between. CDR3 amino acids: CASSIKQGAKNIQYF. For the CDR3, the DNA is TGCGCCAGCAGCATCAAGCAGGGAGCCAAAAACATTCAGTACTTC.

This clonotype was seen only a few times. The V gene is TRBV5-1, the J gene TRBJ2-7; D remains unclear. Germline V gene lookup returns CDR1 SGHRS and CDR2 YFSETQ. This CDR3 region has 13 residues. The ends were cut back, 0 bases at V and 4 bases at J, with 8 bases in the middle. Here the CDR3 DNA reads TGCGCCAGCAGCTTGGATTGGCCGTACGAGCAGTACTTC. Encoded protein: CASSLDWPYEQYF.

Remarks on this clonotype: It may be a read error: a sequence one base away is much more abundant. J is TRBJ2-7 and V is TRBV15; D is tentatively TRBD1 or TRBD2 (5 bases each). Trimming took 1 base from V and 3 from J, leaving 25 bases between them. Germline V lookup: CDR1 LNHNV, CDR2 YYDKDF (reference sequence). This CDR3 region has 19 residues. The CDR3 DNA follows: TGTGCCACCAGCAGAGGTCGGGACCCTCTCCGGTACGGTTACTACGAGCAGTACTTC. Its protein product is CATSRGRDPLRYGYYEQYF.

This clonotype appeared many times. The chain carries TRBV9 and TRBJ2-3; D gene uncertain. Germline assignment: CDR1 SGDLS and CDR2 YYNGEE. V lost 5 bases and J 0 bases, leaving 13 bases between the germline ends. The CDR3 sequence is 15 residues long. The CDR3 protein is CASSRIGRSTDTQYF. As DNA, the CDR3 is TGTGCCAGCAGTAGAATCGGGCGTAGCACAGATACGCAGTATTTT.

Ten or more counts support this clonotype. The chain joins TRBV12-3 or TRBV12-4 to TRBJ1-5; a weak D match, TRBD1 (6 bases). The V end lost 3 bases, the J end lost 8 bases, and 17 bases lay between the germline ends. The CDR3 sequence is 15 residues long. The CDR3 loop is CASSFGDMWDEPQHF. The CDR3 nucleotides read TGTGCCAGCAGTTTTGGGGACATGTGGGATGAGCCCCAGCATTTT.

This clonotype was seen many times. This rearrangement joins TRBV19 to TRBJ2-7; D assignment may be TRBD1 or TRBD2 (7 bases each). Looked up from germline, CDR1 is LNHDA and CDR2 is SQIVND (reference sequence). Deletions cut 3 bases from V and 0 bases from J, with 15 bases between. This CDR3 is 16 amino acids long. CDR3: CASSIRSGDSSYEQYF. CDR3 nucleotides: TGTGCCAGTAGTATTCGCAGCGGGGACAGCTCCTACGAGCAGTACTTC.

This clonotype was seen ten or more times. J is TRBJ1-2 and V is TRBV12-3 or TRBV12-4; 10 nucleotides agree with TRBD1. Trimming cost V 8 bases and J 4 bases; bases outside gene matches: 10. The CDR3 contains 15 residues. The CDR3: CASSPDRGDSYGYTF. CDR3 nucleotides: TGTGCCAGCTCACCGGACAGGGGGGATTCCTATGGCTACACCTTC.

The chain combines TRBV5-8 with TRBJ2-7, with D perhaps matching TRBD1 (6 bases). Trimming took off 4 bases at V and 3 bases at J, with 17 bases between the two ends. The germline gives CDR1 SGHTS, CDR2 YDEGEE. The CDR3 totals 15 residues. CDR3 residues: CASSRLQGNRYEQYF. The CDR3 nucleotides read TGTGCCAGCAGCCGACTCCAGGGGAATCGCTACGAGCAGTACTTC.